This T cell receptor beta chain is drawn from a study of blood T cell repertoires in COVID-19. Study at large: Sites in the United States, Italy and Spain provided acute and convalescent COVID-19 samples. PBMCs, B-cell-depleted T cells, or T cells provided the cDNA or gDNA that made up the material.

Everyone who took part was roughly 18 to 95 years old, and they came from some 23 US areas. Original data processing: The authors estimated nucleated cell counts from reference gene primer amplification. The protocol was immunoSEQ multiplex PCR, while the TCRdb copy is restricted to in-frame clones and leaves out a portion. D and trimming were read from the DNA, whereas the V and J calls and clone size are those reported in that table. Of hundreds of thousands of clones detected, approximately 90% appear once; the ten largest clones hold approximately 2%. Germline V gene sequence: CDR1 LGHDT, CDR2 YNNKEL (reference sequence). The V and J ends lost 5 bases and 7 bases respectively, with 18 bases between them. The CDR3 spans 16 residues.

The chain joins TRBV3-1 (or the pseudogene TRBV3-2) to TRBJ1-6; the D gene is possibly TRBD1 (5 bases). The sequence derives from a woman aged 18-29 years with acute COVID-19. Sequencing used PBMCs or T cells enriched from blood (not recorded which). The DNA for the CDR3 is TGTGCCAGCAGCAAGGGGTCAGGACCCTCCAATTCACCCCTCCACTTT. This sequence encodes CASSKGSGPSNSPLHF.